The next 13 T cell receptor beta chains were all read from a single sample in a study of radiation and T cells in renal cell carcinoma. Only in-frame clones appear in the TCRdb table, and some are missing; sequencing was by immunoSEQ multiplex PCR. The sample has fewer than 90,000 clones, 80% to 90% seen once. The time point here: blood 2 weeks post-SBRT. Stated treatment: 15 Gy SBRT to primary tumor, nephrectomy 4 weeks later. The specimen was blood, collected from a patient whose treatment included radiotherapy and nephrectomy. The receptors stem from a woman between 45 and 60 years old with renal cell carcinoma.

This sequence joins TRBV27 and TRBJ1-5, with 8 bases fitting TRBD1. Germline CDR1 MNHEY, CDR2 SMNVEV (reference sequence). The V segment lost 5 bases and the J segment 6 bases; nucleotides outside the gene matches: 9. The CDR3 is made up of 15 amino acids. This CDR3 is CASSPGQGKTQPQHF. Here the CDR3 DNA reads TGTGCCAGCAGTCCCGGACAGGGCAAAACTCAGCCCCAGCATTTT.

V and J are TRBV7-2 and TRBJ1-2; D is uncertain. There are 14 residues in the CDR3. Trimming took off 1 base at V and 3 bases at J, with 9 bases between the two ends. Germline CDR1 is SGHTA and CDR2 is FQGNSA. CDR3 nucleotides: TGTGCCAGCAGCTTAGAAATCGGTTACTATGGCTACACCTTC. This gives the protein CASSLEIGYYGYTF. The whole variable domain, remainder taken from reference TRBV7-2 and TRBJ1-2, is GAGVSQSPSNKVTEKGKDVELRCDPISGHTALYWYRQSLGQGLEFLIYFQGNSAPDKSGLPSDRFSAERTGGSVSTLTIQRTQQEDSAVYLCASSLEIGYYGYTFGSGTRLTVV.

The V and J genes are TRBV7-9 and TRBJ1-1, with a possible D match to TRBD1 (5 bases). CDR3 length equals 14 residues. V lost 0 bases and J lost 5, with 10 bases in between. CDR1 and CDR2 from the germline V gene are SEHNR and FQNEAQ (reference sequence). The CDR3 DNA follows: TGTGCCAGCAGCTTAGCTGGTGGGGGTACTGAAGCTTTCTTT. Translated, it gives CASSLAGGGTEAFF.

The V gene is TRBV5-4, the J gene TRBJ2-2; no firm D call. The V end was cut by 0 bases, the J end by 0 bases, with 12 bases between. From germline, CDR1 is SGHNT and CDR2 YYREEE (reference sequence). The length of the CDR3 is 17 residues. CDR3 nucleotide sequence: TGTGCCAGCAGCTTGGACCTGAGGTCGGCGAACACCGGGGAGCTGTTTTTT. It codes for CASSLDLRSANTGELFF. The whole variable domain, remainder taken from reference TRBV5-4 and TRBJ2-2, is ETGVTQSPTHLIKTRGQQVTLRCSSQSGHNTVSWYQQALGQGPQFIFQYYREEENGRGNFPPRFSGLQFPNYSSELNVNALELDDSALYLCASSLDLRSANTGELFFGEGSRLTVL.

The V and J genes are TRBV25-1 and TRBJ1-5; D gene unclear. The germline CDR1 and CDR2 sequences are MGHDK and SYGVNS. The V end lost 3 bases, the J end lost 0 bases, and 9 bases lay between the germline ends. The CDR3 sequence is 15 residues long. CDR3 region: CASSDPEYSNQPQHF. The CDR3 DNA reads TGTGCCAGCAGTGACCCCGAATATAGCAATCAGCCCCAGCATTTT.

The genes are TRBV7-2 and TRBJ2-3; possibly TRBD1 or TRBD2 for D (5 bases each). Trimming cost V 4 bases and J 2 bases, with 13 bases left between them. This CDR3 spans 15 amino acids. CDR1 and CDR2 from the germline V gene are SGHTA and FQGNSA. CDR3 in DNA: TGTGCCAGCAGCTCCTCCGGGACCCTCACAGATACGCAGTATTTT. This sequence encodes CASSSSGTLTDTQYF.

V gene TRBV7-2 combines with J gene TRBJ2-5; 10 nucleotides line up with TRBD2. The V gene end was trimmed by 5 bases and the J gene end by 7 bases; junction bases not matched to a gene: 10. Germline CDR1 is SGHTA and CDR2 is FQGNSA. CDR3 length: 15 residues. Written as DNA, the CDR3 is TGTGCCAGCAGCACAGCGCGGACTAGCGGTGGGACCCAGTACTTC. The encoded protein is CASSTARTSGGTQYF.

The CDR3 DNA reads as TGTGCCAGCAGCCAAGTGGACAGAGCCAAAAACATTCAGTACTTC. Translating gives CASSQVDRAKNIQYF. V and J are TRBV4-2 and TRBJ2-4, with D maybe TRBD1 (6 bases). V lost 1 base, J lost 0 bases, and 7 bases lay in between. The CDR3 runs to 15 residues. CDR1 is LGHNA and CDR2 is YNFKEQ in the germline V gene.

J is TRBJ2-1 and V is TRBV6-6, with 12 bases identical to TRBD2. J gave up 5 bases and V 5 bases, and 4 bases lay outside the gene matches. The germline V gene encodes CDR1 MNHNY and CDR2 SVGAGI (reference sequence). This CDR3 has 15 amino acids. The CDR3 region is CASSPASGGDNEQFF. As DNA, the CDR3 is TGTGCCAGCAGTCCAGCTAGCGGGGGGGACAATGAGCAGTTCTTC.

V is TRBV25-1 and J is TRBJ2-2; possibly TRBD1 for D (6 bases). The CDR3 totals 13 residues. Deletions cut 8 bases from V and 0 bases from J, with 7 bases between. Germline loops: CDR1 MGHDK, CDR2 SYGVNS. CDR3 coding DNA: TGTGCCAGCGGGGACACGAACACCGGGGAGCTGTTTTTT. Translating it yields CASGDTNTGELFF.

The rearrangement joins TRBV7-9 to TRBJ1-5, with D possibly TRBD1 on 5 matching bases. The ends were cut back, 1 base at V and 3 bases at J, with 7 bases in the middle. CDR3 length: 14 residues. CDR1 is SEHNR, CDR2 FQNEAQ, per germline (reference sequence). The CDR3 protein is CASSLGQPNQPQHF. The CDR3 bases are TGTGCCAGCAGCTTAGGACAGCCCAATCAGCCCCAGCATTTT.

The chain employs TRBV5-1 and TRBJ2-2; possible D gene TRBD2, 5 bases. Looked up from germline, CDR1 is SGHRS and CDR2 is YFSETQ. The V gene lost 1 base and the J gene lost 3 bases, with 13 bases spanning the gap. The CDR3 length is 16 residues. In nucleotides, the CDR3 is TGCGCCAGCAGCTTGTTGCCGGGGTCCGACACCGGGGAGCTGTTTTTT. Its protein is CASSLLPGSDTGELFF.

The V and J genes are TRBV7-6 and TRBJ2-3; maybe TRBD2 (5 bases). The V end lost 5 bases, the J end lost 10 bases, and 13 bases lay between the germline ends. The CDR3 sequence is 12 residues long. The germline V gene encodes CDR1 SGHVS and CDR2 FNYEAQ. CDR3 DNA sequence: TGTGCCAGCAGCCCCCCCGGGGATCCGCAGTATTTT. Its protein is CASSPPGDPQYF.